Listed below are T cell receptor beta chains from one sample, sequenced in a study of cytomegalovirus exposure and HLA in healthy donors. Data came from immunoSEQ multiplex PCR; TCRdb stores just in-frame clones and leaves some out. The data show under 200,000 clones, with about an eighth seen just once and more than 7% held by the top ten. The sample comprised PBMCs. Source of these receptors: a man between 45 and 60 years old in good health and CMV-seropositive. The CDR3 runs from the conserved cysteine through the conserved F or W. Fields, in order: J gene, V gene, D gene, clone size, CDR3 DNA, CDR3 protein. A D gene is named only where the DNA matches it firmly. Rows may omit the clone size; those that give it use once, few, many or a size class.

>TRBJ1-2|TRBV25-1|TRBD1|.
TGTGCCAGCAGTGAATATTACAGGGGGCGAGGGGGCTACACCTTC
CASSEYYRGRGGYTF
>TRBJ1-5|TRBV29-1|.|.
TGCAGCGTGGCAGGCCAGGGTCATCAGCCCCAGCATTTT
CSVAGQGHQPQHF
>TRBJ2-5|TRBV5-1|TRBD2|.
TGCGCCAGCAAGGAAAGTAGCGGGCCACAAGAGACCCAGTACTTC
CASKESSGPQETQYF
>TRBJ1-4|TRBV7-2|.|.
TGTGCCAGCAGCCCCCTGGGAGGACCGGAAAAACTGTTTTTT
CASSPLGGPEKLFF
>TRBJ2-3|TRBV7-2|TRBD2|.
TGTGCCAGCAGCTTTACTAGCGGCCCGGGGGGCACAGATACGCAGTATTTT
CASSFTSGPGGTDTQYF
>TRBJ1-4|TRBV7-9|TRBD1|.
TGTGCCAGCAGCCCGGACAGGGGCGGGGGTGAAAAACTGTTTTTT
CASSPDRGGGEKLFF
>TRBJ2-3|TRBV5-6|TRBD1|.
TGTGCCAGCAGCTTGGAGGGACAGCCAAGAACAGATACGCAGTATTTT
CASSLEGQPRTDTQYF
>TRBJ1-1|TRBV27|.|.
TGTGCCAGCATCGGGGGGCGGACTGAAGCTTTCTTT
CASIGGRTEAFF
>TRBJ1-2|TRBV18|.|.
TGTGCCAGCTCACCGCAAGGGCAGGGGAACGGCTACACCTTC
CASSPQGQGNGYTF
>TRBJ2-1|TRBV6-5|.|once
TGTGCCAGCAGTTACTCAGCCACCGGCTCCTACAATGAGCAGTTCTTC
CASSYSATGSYNEQFF
>TRBJ2-2|TRBV18|TRBD2|.
TGTGCCAGCTCACCAGGGCTAGCGGGGGCCGTGAACACCGGGGAGCTGTTTTTT
CASSPGLAGAVNTGELFF
>TRBJ1-3|TRBV19|.|few
TGTGCCAGTAGTATCTCTGACAGATCCTCTGGAAACACCATATATTTT
CASSISDRSSGNTIYF
>TRBJ1-5|TRBV6-1|.|few
TGTGCCAGCAGTGAAGGGCGAGCGGATCAGCCCCAGCATTTT
CASSEGRADQPQHF
>TRBJ1-5|TRBV11-2|.|few
TGTGCCAGCAGCTTGCTACCGTATCAGCCCCAGCATTTT
CASSLLPYQPQHF
>TRBJ1-4|TRBV19|.|.
TGTGCCAGTAGTATCCCCCCCCGCGGGGAAAAACTGTTTTTT
CASSIPPRGEKLFF